This T cell receptor (beta chain) was sequenced in a study of a mutant IDH1 vaccine in newly diagnosed glioma. Study summary: Of the patients given treatment, roughly 60% were male and approximately 40% were female, and a mean age of around 38 years was recorded.

Produced via immunoSEQ multiplex PCR; TCRdb's table is partial and in-frame only. The sample records approximately 32,000 clones, 45% to 70% being singletons. Described time point: week 5, during vaccination. All doses held 300 ug of mutant IDH1 20-mer peptide, with topical imiquimod. New IDH1-mutant, ATRX-lost WHO grade 3 or 4 astrocytomas occurred in donors. Regarding this clone: Its antigen is still unknown.

With V trimmed by 2 bases and J by 5 bases, 8 bases remained unmatched. CDR3 length: 15 residues. Germline V gene sequence: CDR1 MGHRA, CDR2 YSYEKL. The clonotype comes from a woman under 30 with glioma. Sequences were derived from PBMCs, sampled from a glioma patient whose treatment included an IDH1 peptide vaccine. The V gene is TRBV4-1, the J gene TRBJ1-2, with 7 bases identical to TRBD1. The DNA for the CDR3 is TGCGCCAGCAGCCAAACACAGGGGAAAGGGTATGGCTACACCTTC. Its protein product is CASSQTQGKGYGYTF.